What follows are 7 T cell receptor beta chains derived from one specimen sequenced in a study of blood T cell repertoires in COVID-19. Assay: immunoSEQ multiplex PCR; the TCRdb copy retains only in-frame clones and omits some. Of about 120,000 clones listed, 85% are singletons. The sequencing input was peripheral blood. The receptors derive from an elderly man with active or convalescent COVID-19.

This chain joins TRBV5-1 and TRBJ2-3, with TRBD2 matching over 12 bases. The germline gives CDR1 SGHRS, CDR2 YFSETQ. The CDR3 length is 16 residues. V lost 0 bases to trimming and J lost 5 bases; unmatched junction nucleotides: 4. DNA for the CDR3: TGCGCCAGCAGCTTGGGGACTAGCGGGACCAAAGATACGCAGTATTTT. It translates to CASSLGTSGTKDTQYF.

The J gene is TRBJ1-2, the V gene TRBV20-1, with 7 bases matching TRBD1. There are 11 residues in the CDR3. J lost 7 bases, V lost 4 bases, and 3 bases had no gene match. The germline CDR1 and CDR2 sequences are DFQATT and SNEGSKA (reference sequence). DNA of the CDR3: TGCAGTGCTACGACAGGGACTGGCTACACCTTC. Its protein product is CSATTGTGYTF.

The chain employs TRBV2 and TRBJ2-4; 8 positions agree with TRBD1. With V trimmed by 7 bases and J by 2 bases, 10 bases remained unmatched. Germline values: CDR1 SNHLY, CDR2 FYNNEI. The CDR3 loop spans 16 amino acids. CDR3 residues: CASKVGQGGTKNIQYF. The CDR3 nucleotides are TGTGCCAGCAAGGTCGGACAGGGAGGAACCAAAAACATTCAGTACTTC. The full variable domain, rest sourced from reference TRBV2 and TRBJ2-4, is EPEVTQTPSHQVTQMGQEVILRCVPISNHLYFYWYRQILGQKVEFLVSFYNNEISEKSEIFDDQFSVERPDGSNFTLKIRSTKLEDSAMYFCASKVGQGGTKNIQYFGAGTRLSVL.

This chain uses TRBV5-4 with TRBJ1-2; a weak D match, TRBD1 (6 bases). V lost 0 bases and J lost 1, with 10 bases in between. The germline CDR1 and CDR2 sequences are SGHNT and YYREEE (reference sequence). The CDR3 is 15 residues long. The CDR3 DNA reads as TGTGCCAGCAGCTTGGTTGGACAGCATAACTATGGCTACACCTTC. Residues: CASSLVGQHNYGYTF.

The V and J genes are TRBV4-1 and TRBJ2-1; D not resolved. Per germline, CDR1 MGHRA and CDR2 YSYEKL. The CDR3 is 13 amino acids. Deletions cut 3 bases from V and 5 bases from J, with 8 bases between. The CDR3 DNA reads as TGCGCCAGCAGCCAGAACACTAACAATGAGCAGTTCTTC. Translation gives CASSQNTNNEQFF.

V gene TRBV2 combines with J gene TRBJ2-7; D may be TRBD2 (6 bases). Trimming removed 9 bases from V and 6 bases from J, with 18 bases in between. CDR1 and CDR2 (germline): SNHLY, FYNNEI. The CDR3 has 13 amino acids. As DNA, the CDR3 is TGTGCCAGTAAATCGGGGGTGTCGCGCGAGCAGTACTTC. Its translation is CASKSGVSREQYF. The full variable domain, in which reference TRBV2 and TRBJ2-7 provide the parts outside the CDR3, is EPEVTQTPSHQVTQMGQEVILRCVPISNHLYFYWYRQILGQKVEFLVSFYNNEISEKSEIFDDQFSVERPDGSNFTLKIRSTKLEDSAMYFCASKSGVSREQYFGPGTRLTVT.

The chain recombines TRBV5-1 with TRBJ2-2; the D is unclear. This CDR3 spans 12 amino acids. The V end lost 6 bases, the J end lost 7 bases, and 10 bases lay between the germline ends. The germline CDR1 and CDR2 sequences are SGHRS and YFSETQ. DNA for the CDR3: TGCGCCAGCAATGAGCTTGGCGGGGAGCTGTTTTTT. Translation: CASNELGGELFF.